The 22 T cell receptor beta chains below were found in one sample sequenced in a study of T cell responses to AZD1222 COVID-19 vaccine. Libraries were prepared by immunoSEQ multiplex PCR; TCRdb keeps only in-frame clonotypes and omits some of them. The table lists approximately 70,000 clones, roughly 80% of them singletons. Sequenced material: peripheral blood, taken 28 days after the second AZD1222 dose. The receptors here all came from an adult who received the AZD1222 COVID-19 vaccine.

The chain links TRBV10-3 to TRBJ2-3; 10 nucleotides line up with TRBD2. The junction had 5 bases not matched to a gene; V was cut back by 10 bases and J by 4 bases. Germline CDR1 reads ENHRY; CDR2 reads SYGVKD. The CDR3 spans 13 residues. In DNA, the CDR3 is TGTGCCACAACTAGCGGGGAAGCAGATACGCAGTATTTT. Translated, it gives CATTSGEADTQYF.

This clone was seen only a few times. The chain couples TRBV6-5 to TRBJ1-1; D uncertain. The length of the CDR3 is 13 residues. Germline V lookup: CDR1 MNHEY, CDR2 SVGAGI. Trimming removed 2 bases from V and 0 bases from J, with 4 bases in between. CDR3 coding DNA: TGTGCCAGCAGTTACACTTTGAACACTGAAGCTTTCTTT. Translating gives CASSYTLNTEAFF.

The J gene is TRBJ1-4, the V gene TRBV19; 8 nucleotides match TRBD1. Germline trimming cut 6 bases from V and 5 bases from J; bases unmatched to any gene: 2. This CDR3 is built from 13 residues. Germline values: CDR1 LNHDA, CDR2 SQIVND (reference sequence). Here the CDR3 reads CASRRDRNEKLFF. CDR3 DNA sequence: TGTGCCAGTAGGAGGGACAGGAATGAAAAACTGTTTTTT.

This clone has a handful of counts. The CDR3 coding sequence is TGTGCCAGCAGCTTCCGACAGGGGATCTACGAGCAGTACTTC. Protein product: CASSFRQGIYEQYF. V is TRBV11-2 and J is TRBJ2-7; TRBD1 matches at 8 bases. In germline, CDR1 is SGHAT, CDR2 FQNNGV. V dropped 3 bases and J dropped 3; count of bases not matched to a gene: 4. This CDR3 has 14 residues.

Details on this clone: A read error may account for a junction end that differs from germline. The CDR3 loop reads CASYRENAEAFF. CDR3 sequence (DNA): TGTGCCAGTTACCGGGAGAACGCTGAAGCTTTCTTT. V gene TRBV19 combines with J gene TRBJ1-1; no reliable D call. From germline, CDR1 is LNHDA and CDR2 SQIVND (reference sequence). The CDR3 sequence is 12 residues long.

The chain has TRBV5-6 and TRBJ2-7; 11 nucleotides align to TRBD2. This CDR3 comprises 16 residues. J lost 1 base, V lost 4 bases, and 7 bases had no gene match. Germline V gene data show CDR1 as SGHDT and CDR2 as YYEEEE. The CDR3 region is CASSTLAGGPSYEQYF. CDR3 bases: TGTGCCAGCAGCACGTTAGCGGGGGGGCCATCCTACGAGCAGTACTTC.

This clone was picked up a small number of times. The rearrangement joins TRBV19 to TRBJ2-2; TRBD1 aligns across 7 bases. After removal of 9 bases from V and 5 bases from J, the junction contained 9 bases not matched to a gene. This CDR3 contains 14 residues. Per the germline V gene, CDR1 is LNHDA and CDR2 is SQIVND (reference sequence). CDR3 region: CASKITGDTGELFF. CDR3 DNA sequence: TGTGCCAGCAAAATCACAGGGGATACCGGGGAGCTGTTTTTT.

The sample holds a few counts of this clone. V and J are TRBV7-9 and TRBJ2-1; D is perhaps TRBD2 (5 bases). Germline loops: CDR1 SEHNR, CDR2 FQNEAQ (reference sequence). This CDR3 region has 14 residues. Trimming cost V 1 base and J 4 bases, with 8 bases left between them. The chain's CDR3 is CASSLVGSYNEQFF. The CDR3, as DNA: TGTGCCAGCAGCTTAGTTGGGAGTTACAATGAGCAGTTCTTC.

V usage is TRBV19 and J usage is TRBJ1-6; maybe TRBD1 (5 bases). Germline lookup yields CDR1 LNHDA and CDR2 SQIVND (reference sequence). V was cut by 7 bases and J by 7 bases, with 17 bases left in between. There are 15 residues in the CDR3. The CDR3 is CASNPSRGLNSPLHF. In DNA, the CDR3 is TGTGCCAGTAACCCCAGCCGGGGGTTGAATTCACCCCTCCACTTT.

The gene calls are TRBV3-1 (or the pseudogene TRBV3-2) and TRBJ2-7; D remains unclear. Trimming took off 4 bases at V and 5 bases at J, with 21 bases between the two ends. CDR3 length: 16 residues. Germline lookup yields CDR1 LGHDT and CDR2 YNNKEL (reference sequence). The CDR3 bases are TGTGCCAGCAGCCCGGCACCTCCCATTTCGTTAGACGAGCAGTACTTC. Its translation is CASSPAPPISLDEQYF.

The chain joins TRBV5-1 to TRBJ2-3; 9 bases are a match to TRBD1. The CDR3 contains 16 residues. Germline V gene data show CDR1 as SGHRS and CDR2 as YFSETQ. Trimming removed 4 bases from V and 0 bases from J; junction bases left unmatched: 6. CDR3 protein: CASSIRGQGSTDTQYF. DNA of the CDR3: TGCGCCAGCAGCATCCGAGGACAGGGGAGCACAGATACGCAGTATTTT.

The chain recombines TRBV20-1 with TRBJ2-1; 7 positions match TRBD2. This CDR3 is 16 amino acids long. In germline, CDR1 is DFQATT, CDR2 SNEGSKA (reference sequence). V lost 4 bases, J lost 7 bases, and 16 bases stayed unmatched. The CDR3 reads CSAIDWVGRSSNEQFF. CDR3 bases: TGCAGTGCTATTGATTGGGTCGGGAGGTCTTCTAATGAGCAGTTCTTC.

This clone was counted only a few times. In DNA, the CDR3 is TGTGCCAGTAGTATAGGGGACCTCTCCTACGAGCAGTACTTC. Translating gives CASSIGDLSYEQYF. This chain connects TRBV19 to TRBJ2-7; D tentatively reads TRBD1 or TRBD2 (5 bases each). This CDR3 spans 14 amino acids. The germline V gene encodes CDR1 LNHDA and CDR2 SQIVND (reference sequence). Trimming pared 1 base from V and 0 bases from J, leaving 7 bases between. The variable domain in full, with the rest retrieved from reference TRBV19 and TRBJ2-7, is DGGITQSPKYLFRKEGQNVTLSCEQNLNHDAMYWYRQDPGQGLRLIYYSQIVNDFQKGDIAEGYSVSREKKESFPLTVTSAQKNPTAFYLCASSIGDLSYEQYFGPGTRLTVT.

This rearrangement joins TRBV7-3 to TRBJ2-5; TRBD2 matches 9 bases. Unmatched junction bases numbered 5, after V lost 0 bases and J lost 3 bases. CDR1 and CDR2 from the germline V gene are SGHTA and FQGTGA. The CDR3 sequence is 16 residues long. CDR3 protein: CASSLTPASGEETQYF. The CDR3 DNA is TGTGCCAGCAGCTTAACCCCGGCTAGCGGGGAAGAGACCCAGTACTTC.

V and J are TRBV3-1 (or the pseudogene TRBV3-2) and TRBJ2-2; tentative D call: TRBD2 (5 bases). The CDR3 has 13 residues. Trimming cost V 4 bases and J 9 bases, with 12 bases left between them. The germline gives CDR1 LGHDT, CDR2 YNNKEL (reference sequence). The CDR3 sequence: CASSPGIARELFF. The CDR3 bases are TGTGCCAGCAGCCCTGGGATAGCGCGGGAGCTGTTTTTT.

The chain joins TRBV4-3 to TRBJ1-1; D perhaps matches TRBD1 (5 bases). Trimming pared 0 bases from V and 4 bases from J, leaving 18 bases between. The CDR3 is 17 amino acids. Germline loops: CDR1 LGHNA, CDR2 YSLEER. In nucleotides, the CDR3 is TGCGCCAGCAGCCAAGATTGGTCGGACACCATGGGCACTGAAGCTTTCTTT. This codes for CASSQDWSDTMGTEAFF.

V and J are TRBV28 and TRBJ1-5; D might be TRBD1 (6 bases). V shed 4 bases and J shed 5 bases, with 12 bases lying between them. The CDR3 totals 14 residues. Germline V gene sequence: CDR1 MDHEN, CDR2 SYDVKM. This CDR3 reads CASSSDSFYQPQHF. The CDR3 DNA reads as TGTGCCAGCAGTTCGGACAGTTTCTATCAGCCCCAGCATTTT.

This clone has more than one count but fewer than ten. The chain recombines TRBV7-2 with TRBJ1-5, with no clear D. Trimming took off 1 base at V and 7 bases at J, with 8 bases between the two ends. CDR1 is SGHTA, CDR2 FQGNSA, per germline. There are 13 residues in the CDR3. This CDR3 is CASSLEEGQPQHF. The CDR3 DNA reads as TGTGCCAGCAGCTTAGAGGAGGGACAGCCCCAGCATTTT.

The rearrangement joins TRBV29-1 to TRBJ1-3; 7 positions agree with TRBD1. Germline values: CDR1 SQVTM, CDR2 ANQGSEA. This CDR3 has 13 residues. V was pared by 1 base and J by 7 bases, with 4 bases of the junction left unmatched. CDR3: CSVEGDSTNTIYF. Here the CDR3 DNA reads TGCAGCGTTGAAGGGGACAGCACGAACACCATATATTTT.

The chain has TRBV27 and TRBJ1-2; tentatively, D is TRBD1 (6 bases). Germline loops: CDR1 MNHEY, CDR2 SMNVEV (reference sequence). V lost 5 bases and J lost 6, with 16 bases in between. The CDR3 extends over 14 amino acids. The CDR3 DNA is TGTGCCAGCAGTCCCCCCGGAACAGGGCATGGCTACACCTTC. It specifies CASSPPGTGHGYTF.

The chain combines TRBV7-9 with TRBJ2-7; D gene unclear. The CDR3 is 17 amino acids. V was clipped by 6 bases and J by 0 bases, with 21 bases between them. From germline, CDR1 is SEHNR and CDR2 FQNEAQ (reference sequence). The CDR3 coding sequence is TGTGCCAGCAGGGGTCCCCCCCCGGAAACCAGCTCCTACGAGCAGTACTTC. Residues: CASRGPPPETSSYEQYF.

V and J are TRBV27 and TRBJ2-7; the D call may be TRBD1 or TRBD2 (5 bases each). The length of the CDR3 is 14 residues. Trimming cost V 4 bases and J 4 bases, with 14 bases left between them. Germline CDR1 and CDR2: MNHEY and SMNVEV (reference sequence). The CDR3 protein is CASSSPGTGYEQYF. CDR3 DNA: TGTGCCAGCAGTTCCCCCGGGACGGGATACGAGCAGTACTTC.